This entry concerns a single T cell receptor beta chain. These data originate in a study of blood T cell repertoires in COVID-19. Profiling relied on immunoSEQ multiplex PCR, and the TCRdb table lists in-frame clones only, not all of them. The table has about 230,000 clones, over 80% seen once. The germline V gene encodes CDR1 LGHNA and CDR2 YNFKEQ. The V gene lost 4 bases and the J gene lost 5 bases, with 15 bases spanning the gap. This CDR3 region has 15 residues. The sequenced material came from peripheral blood. This TCR derives from a woman between 65 and 79 years old with active or convalescent COVID-19. The chain combines TRBV4-2 with TRBJ2-1; perhaps TRBD2 as D (6 bases). The CDR3 here is CASSLTGLVNNEQFF. As DNA, the CDR3 is TGTGCCAGCAGCCTTACGGGACTCGTCAACAATGAGCAGTTCTTC.